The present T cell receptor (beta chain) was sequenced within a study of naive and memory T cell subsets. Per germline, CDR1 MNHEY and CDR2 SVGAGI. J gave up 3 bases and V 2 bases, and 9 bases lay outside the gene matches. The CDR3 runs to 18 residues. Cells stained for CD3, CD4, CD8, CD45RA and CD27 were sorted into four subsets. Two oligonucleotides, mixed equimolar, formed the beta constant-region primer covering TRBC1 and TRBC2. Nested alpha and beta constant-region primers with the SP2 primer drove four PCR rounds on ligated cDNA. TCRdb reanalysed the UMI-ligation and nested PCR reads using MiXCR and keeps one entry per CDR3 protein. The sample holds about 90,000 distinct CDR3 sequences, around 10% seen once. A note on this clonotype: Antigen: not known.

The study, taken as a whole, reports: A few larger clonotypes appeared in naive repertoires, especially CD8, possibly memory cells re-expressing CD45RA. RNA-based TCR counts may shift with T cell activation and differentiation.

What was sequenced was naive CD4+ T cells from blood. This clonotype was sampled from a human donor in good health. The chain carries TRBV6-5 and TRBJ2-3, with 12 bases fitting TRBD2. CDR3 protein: CASSYESPSGGGTDTQYF. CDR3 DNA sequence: TGTGCCAGCAGTTACGAATCCCCTAGCGGGGGGGGGACAGATACGCAGTATTTT.